This is a list of T cell receptor beta chains from one sample in a study of T cells in Graves' hyperthyroidism and ophthalmopathy. TCRdb called the multiplex PCR reads again in MiXCR, with one record for every CDR3 protein. Altogether hundreds of thousands of distinct CDR3 sequences are present, roughly 15% being singletons, with the ten largest covering under 15%. Sequencing was performed on blood. These TCRs come from a woman aged 45-59 years with Graves' ophthalmopathy. CDR3s include the opening cysteine and the closing phenylalanine or tryptophan. A D gene is named only where the DNA matches it firmly. Clone size is shown for a subset of rows, as once, few, many or a class of expanded clone.

abundance: many; d_gene: TRBD2; v_gene: TRBV27; j_gene: TRBJ2-7; CDR3aa: CASSTTTSGRGYEQYF; CDR3nt: TGTGCCAGCAGTACCACTACTAGCGGGAGGGGATACGAGCAGTACTTC
abundance: many; d_gene: -; v_gene: TRBV7-6; j_gene: TRBJ2-2; CDR3aa: CASSLVPSGELFF; CDR3nt: TGTGCCAGCAGCTTAGTTCCGAGTGGGGAGCTGTTTTTT
abundance: many; d_gene: -; v_gene: TRBV5-1; j_gene: TRBJ1-1; CDR3aa: CASSLAFRNTEAFF; CDR3nt: TGCGCCAGCAGCTTGGCCTTCCGGAACACTGAAGCTTTCTTT
abundance: -; d_gene: -; v_gene: TRBV7-6; j_gene: TRBJ2-1; CDR3aa: CASKKGPVGGEQFF; CDR3nt: TGTGCCAGCAAAAAGGGACCCGTTGGTGGTGAGCAGTTCTTC
abundance: many; d_gene: -; v_gene: TRBV7-2; j_gene: TRBJ2-2; CDR3aa: CASSPRLRGSTGELFF; CDR3nt: TGTGCCAGCAGCCCGAGACTGCGAGGAAGCACCGGGGAGCTGTTTTTT
abundance: many; d_gene: -; v_gene: TRBV7-9; j_gene: TRBJ2-3; CDR3aa: CASSLLGGVTDTQYF; CDR3nt: TGTGCCAGCAGCTTACTGGGTGGAGTCACAGATACGCAGTATTTT
abundance: many; d_gene: TRBD1; v_gene: TRBV6-1; j_gene: TRBJ1-2; CDR3aa: CASSRGQFNYGYTF; CDR3nt: TGTGCCAGCAGCAGGGGACAGTTCAACTATGGCTACACCTTC
abundance: many; d_gene: -; v_gene: TRBV7-3; j_gene: TRBJ2-1; CDR3aa: CASSRGVYSKGSYNEQFF; CDR3nt: TGTGCCAGCAGCAGAGGAGTTTATTCGAAAGGCTCCTACAATGAGCAGTTCTTC
abundance: few; d_gene: TRBD2; v_gene: TRBV12-3/TRBV12-4; j_gene: TRBJ2-7; CDR3aa: CASSRAGGVGVQYF; CDR3nt: TGCGCCAGCAGTCGAGCGGGAGGAGTAGGGGTGCAGTACTTC
abundance: few; d_gene: -; v_gene: TRBV24-1; j_gene: TRBJ2-1; CDR3aa: CATSDPQGSALGEQFF; CDR3nt: TGTGCCACCAGTGATCCCCAGGGTAGCGCCCTTGGTGAGCAGTTCTTC
abundance: few; d_gene: -; v_gene: TRBV6-1; j_gene: TRBJ1-5; CDR3aa: CASSGEGLHILAAQPQHF; CDR3nt: TGTGCCAGCAGTGGGGAGGGCCTTCATATCCTTGCCGCGCAGCCCCAGCATTTT
abundance: few; d_gene: -; v_gene: TRBV14; j_gene: TRBJ2-7; CDR3aa: CASSQTAGSDEQYF; CDR3nt: TGTGCCAGCAGCCAAACGGCGGGGTCCGACGAGCAGTACTTC
abundance: many; d_gene: -; v_gene: TRBV28; j_gene: TRBJ1-5; CDR3aa: CASSLLDRSSQPQHF; CDR3nt: TGTGCCAGCAGTTTATTAGACAGGTCAAGTCAGCCCCAGCATTTT
abundance: -; d_gene: TRBD1; v_gene: TRBV7-9; j_gene: TRBJ1-2; CDR3aa: CASSLGQGVRGYTF; CDR3nt: TGTGCCAGCAGCCTTGGACAGGGGGTTCGTGGCTACACCTTC
abundance: many; d_gene: -; v_gene: TRBV28; j_gene: TRBJ2-7; CDR3aa: CASSSHGVSYEQYF; CDR3nt: TGTGCCAGCAGTTCCCACGGTGTCTCCTACGAGCAGTACTTC
abundance: -; d_gene: TRBD1; v_gene: TRBV13; j_gene: TRBJ1-1; CDR3aa: CASSYPGGEGARGTEAFF; CDR3nt: TGTGCCAGCAGCTACCCCGGGGGGGAGGGGGCGAGGGGCACTGAAGCTTTCTTT
abundance: few; d_gene: TRBD2; v_gene: TRBV7-8; j_gene: TRBJ2-2; CDR3aa: CASHPIAGKNTGELFF; CDR3nt: TGTGCCAGTCATCCCATAGCGGGAAAAAACACCGGGGAGCTGTTTTTT
abundance: many; d_gene: TRBD1; v_gene: TRBV28; j_gene: TRBJ2-7; CDR3aa: CASSSKGAKSYEQYF; CDR3nt: TGTGCCAGCAGCAGTAAGGGGGCTAAAAGCTACGAGCAGTACTTC
abundance: many; d_gene: -; v_gene: TRBV2; j_gene: TRBJ1-2; CDR3aa: CASSELMDFYGYTF; CDR3nt: TGTGCCAGCAGTGAACTGATGGACTTCTATGGCTACACCTTC
abundance: few; d_gene: TRBD2; v_gene: TRBV4-3; j_gene: TRBJ2-3; CDR3aa: CASSLKTSGRTDTQYF; CDR3nt: TGCGCCAGCAGCCTTAAAACTAGCGGGAGGACAGATACGCAGTATTTT
abundance: many; d_gene: -; v_gene: TRBV9; j_gene: TRBJ2-1; CDR3aa: CASSVDGASYNEQFF; CDR3nt: TGTGCCAGCAGCGTAGACGGGGCCTCCTACAATGAGCAGTTCTTC
abundance: many; d_gene: TRBD2; v_gene: TRBV11-2; j_gene: TRBJ2-1; CDR3aa: CASSLGSGGGPDEQFF; CDR3nt: TGTGCCAGCAGCTTAGGGAGCGGGGGGGGGCCGGATGAGCAGTTCTTC
abundance: -; d_gene: -; v_gene: TRBV7-9; j_gene: TRBJ2-2; CDR3aa: CASNDIQGRRTGELFF; CDR3nt: TGTGCCAGCAACGACATCCAGGGCCGTCGCACCGGGGAGCTGTTTTTT
abundance: -; d_gene: TRBD1; v_gene: TRBV29-1; j_gene: TRBJ1-2; CDR3aa: CSVVTGLGGYTF; CDR3nt: TGCAGCGTTGTGACAGGGTTGGGCGGCTACACCTTC
abundance: many; d_gene: TRBD2; v_gene: TRBV20-1; j_gene: TRBJ2-3; CDR3aa: CSASRPAGGTDTQYF; CDR3nt: TGCAGTGCTAGCCGTCCAGCGGGAGGCACAGATACGCAGTATTTT
abundance: once; d_gene: TRBD1; v_gene: TRBV12-3/TRBV12-4; j_gene: TRBJ2-5; CDR3aa: CASSPRTGRMGETQYF; CDR3nt: TGTGCCAGCAGTCCAAGGACAGGGAGGATGGGGGAGACCCAGTACTTC
abundance: -; d_gene: TRBD1; v_gene: TRBV18; j_gene: TRBJ1-5; CDR3aa: CASSPTGQKYSNQPQHF; CDR3nt: TGTGCCAGCTCACCGACAGGGCAGAAATATAGCAATCAGCCCCAGCATTTT
abundance: many; d_gene: TRBD2; v_gene: TRBV4-2; j_gene: TRBJ2-1; CDR3aa: CASSQELAGIPHSYNEQFF; CDR3nt: TGTGCCAGCAGCCAGGAACTAGCGGGAATACCCCACTCCTACAATGAGCAGTTCTTC
abundance: many; d_gene: TRBD1; v_gene: TRBV18; j_gene: TRBJ2-7; CDR3aa: CASSPPRQGNYEQYF; CDR3nt: TGTGCCAGCTCACCTCCCCGACAGGGAAACTACGAGCAGTACTTC
abundance: -; d_gene: -; v_gene: TRBV15; j_gene: TRBJ2-5; CDR3aa: CATSRGGETQYF; CDR3nt: TGTGCCACCAGCAGGGGGGGAGAGACCCAGTACTTC
abundance: many; d_gene: TRBD1; v_gene: TRBV28; j_gene: TRBJ1-2; CDR3aa: CASRQPGTGEFRYGYTF; CDR3nt: TGTGCCAGCAGACAACCTGGGACAGGGGAATTTCGGTATGGCTACACCTTC